The clone carrying this T cell receptor beta chain occurred many times. Alpha- and beta-chain coverage of first-strand cDNA came from TRAV- and TRBV-specific primers. The PCR that amplified TCRs ran for approximately 20 cycles, relying on a constant-region primer and a V-primer adapter. From the reads, TCRdb called clonotypes with MiXCR, one entry per CDR3 protein. The sample holds 65,000 to 95,000 distinct CDR3 sequences, approximately 17% seen once. This sample is drawn from a study of low-dose radiotherapy and immunotherapy resistance in tumors. As for time point: before trial treatment. V lost 5 bases, J lost 6 bases, and 2 bases stayed unmatched. The CDR3 contains 13 residues. Germline V gene sequence: CDR1 LGHDT, CDR2 YNNKEL (reference sequence).

V and J are TRBV3-1 and TRBJ2-2; TRBD2 matches 8 bases. Sequenced here: PBMCs, sampled before treatment. The sequence was obtained from a male donor with prostate cancer. CDR3 protein: CASSRLASGELFF. The CDR3 DNA reads TGTGCCAGCAGCAGACTAGCGTCCGGGGAGCTGTTTTTT. Full variable domain (outside the CDR3, taken from reference TRBV3-1 and TRBJ2-2): DTAVSQTPKYLVTQMGNDKSIKCEQNLGHDTMYWYKQDSKKFLKIMFSYNNKELIINETVPNRFSPKSPDKAHLNLHINSLELGDSAVYFCASSRLASGELFFGEGSRLTVL.